The 25 T cell receptor beta chains given below trace back to one sample, sequenced in a study of cytotoxic CD8 clonotypes in ibrutinib-treated CLL. Here immunoSEQ multiplex PCR was the method, and the copy in TCRdb shows in-frame clones only, minus some. The data show some 130,000 clones, with approximately 90% seen just once and 10% to 14% held by the top ten. Specimen: PBMCs, collected after 12 months of ibrutinib treatment. The receptors originated from a human donor with chronic lymphocytic leukemia.

This clone was picked up a small number of times. The V gene is TRBV9, the J gene TRBJ1-1; 7 bases match TRBD1. The V gene end was trimmed by 4 bases and the J gene end by 6 bases; junction bases not matched to a gene: 6. CDR1 is SGDLS, CDR2 YYNGEE, per germline. CDR3 length: 13 amino acids. The CDR3 DNA follows: TGTGCCAGCAGCCCAATCGGGACAGCTGAAGCTTTCTTT. Its protein product is CASSPIGTAEAFF.

V and J are TRBV28 and TRBJ1-1, with D hard to call. The ends were cut back, 8 bases at V and 4 bases at J, with 8 bases in the middle. The CDR3 has 11 residues. Germline V gene data show CDR1 as MDHEN and CDR2 as SYDVKM. The CDR3 nucleotides are TGTGCCAGCTTATCTTTCACTGAAGCTTTCTTT. It is translated as CASLSFTEAFF.

In its sample, this clone was seen a few times. This chain links TRBV28 with TRBJ1-5; D gene ambiguous. Germline CDR1 is MDHEN and CDR2 is SYDVKM. V was clipped by 8 bases and J by 0 bases, with 20 bases between them. The CDR3 sequence is 17 residues long. CDR3 in DNA: TGTGCCAGCTATAGCCCAATCAGCCTTTATAGCAATCAGCCCCAGCATTTT. It yields the protein CASYSPISLYSNQPQHF.

The V gene is TRBV7-3, the J gene TRBJ2-3; D is possibly TRBD2 (5 bases). V was shortened by 5 bases and J by 0 bases, with 15 bases between the two germline ends. Germline V gene data show CDR1 as SGHTA and CDR2 as FQGTGA. The CDR3 totals 16 residues. CDR3 loop: CASSPNRGPSTDTQYF. The CDR3 DNA reads TGTGCCAGCAGCCCGAATCGGGGTCCTAGCACAGATACGCAGTATTTT.

V usage is TRBV7-2 and J usage is TRBJ1-2; perhaps TRBD1 as D (5 bases). The V and J ends lost 5 bases and 2 bases respectively, with 15 bases between them. The CDR3 is 15 amino acids. Germline V gene data show CDR1 as SGHTA and CDR2 as FQGNSA. The CDR3 loop is CASSIQRDPNYGYTF. The DNA for the CDR3 is TGTGCCAGCAGCATACAACGGGACCCCAACTATGGCTACACCTTC.

This clone was counted a single time. The J gene is TRBJ1-5, the V gene TRBV28, with a possible D match to TRBD1 (5 bases). V dropped 6 bases and J dropped 6 bases, with 15 bases sitting between them. This CDR3 has 14 residues. The germline V gene has CDR1 MDHEN and CDR2 SYDVKM. CDR3 DNA sequence: TGTGCCAGCAGCCCCTCCTCAGGGTCTCAGCCCCAGCATTTT. This gives the protein CASSPSSGSQPQHF.

V is TRBV5-1 and J is TRBJ1-5, with TRBD1 matching over 7 bases. From germline, CDR1 is SGHRS and CDR2 YFSETQ. V lost 4 bases and J lost 7; bases outside the gene matches: 11. The CDR3 is 15 amino acids. The CDR3 loop reads CASSESGQKTQPQHF. For the CDR3, the DNA is TGCGCCAGCAGCGAGTCGGGACAGAAGACCCAGCCCCAGCATTTT. Full variable domain (missing parts from reference TRBV5-1 and TRBJ1-5): KAGVTQTPRYLIKTRGQQVTLSCSPISGHRSVSWYQQTPGQGLQFLFEYFSETQRNKGNFPGRFSGRQFSNSRSEMNVSTLELGDSALYLCASSESGQKTQPQHFGDGTRLSIL.

This chain joins TRBV4-3 and TRBJ2-3, with 7 bases fitting TRBD2. Germline CDR1 reads LGHNA; CDR2 reads YSLEER. The CDR3 has 17 residues. With 0 bases clipped from V and 1 base from J, the junction kept 7 bases outside the gene matches. The chain's CDR3 is CASSQDFASGRTDTQYF. Here the CDR3 DNA reads TGCGCCAGCAGCCAAGATTTTGCTAGCGGACGCACAGATACGCAGTATTTT.

This chain links TRBV30 with TRBJ2-1; the D is unclear. CDR1 is GTSNPN, CDR2 SVGIG, per germline (reference sequence). Deletions cut 3 bases from V and 1 base from J, with 7 bases between. The CDR3 totals 13 residues. Written as DNA, the CDR3 is TGTGCCTGGAGGCAGCGATCCTACAATGAGCAGTTCTTC. Translated, it gives CAWRQRSYNEQFF.

The chain is built from TRBV5-6 and TRBJ1-2; the match to TRBD1 covers 8 bases. The CDR3 loop spans 14 amino acids. From germline, CDR1 is SGHDT and CDR2 YYEEEE. J lost 7 bases, V lost 0 bases, and 5 bases had no gene match. In DNA form, the CDR3 reads TGTGCCAGCAGCTTGGGCAGGGGGCTTAGTGGCTACACCTTC. This encodes CASSLGRGLSGYTF.

The V gene is TRBV25-1, the J gene TRBJ2-3, with TRBD2 as a possible D gene (5 bases). The germline gives CDR1 MGHDK, CDR2 SYGVNS. Trimming left V 2 bases short and J 3 bases short, with 9 bases between. The CDR3 consists of 14 residues. This CDR3 reads CASSEGRLTDTQYF. DNA for the CDR3: TGTGCCAGCAGTGAAGGGAGATTGACAGATACGCAGTATTTT.

The chain employs TRBV11-3 and TRBJ2-1, with 11 bases lining up with TRBD2. The CDR3 runs 15 residues. The germline CDR1 and CDR2 sequences are SGHNT and YENEEA. The V segment lost 5 bases and the J segment 3 bases; nucleotides outside the gene matches: 3. CDR3 amino acids: CASSLGTSGYNEQFF. CDR3 sequence (DNA): TGTGCCAGCAGCCTCGGGACTAGCGGCTACAATGAGCAGTTCTTC.

This chain links TRBV5-1 with TRBJ2-3; no firm D call. The germline CDR1 and CDR2 sequences are SGHRS and YFSETQ. This CDR3 contains 12 residues. The germline V and J ends were trimmed by 0 bases and 5 bases, with 4 bases remaining between them. The CDR3, as DNA: TGCGCCAGCAGCTTGGTGGGAGATACGCAGTATTTT. It yields the protein CASSLVGDTQYF.

This chain uses TRBV6-1 with TRBJ2-7, with D possibly matching TRBD1 (5 bases). The germline V gene encodes CDR1 MNHNS and CDR2 SASEGT. The CDR3 is 11 residues long. V lost 5 bases to trimming and J lost 6 bases, with 8 bases between them. CDR3 protein: CASSQGLEQYF. CDR3 nucleotide sequence: TGTGCCAGCAGTCAGGGTCTCGAGCAGTACTTC.

This chain links TRBV11-2 with TRBJ2-1; 8 bases match TRBD2. Germline assignment: CDR1 SGHAT and CDR2 FQNNGV. This CDR3 comprises 14 residues. V shed 0 bases and J 9 bases; nucleotides not matched to a gene: 4. The CDR3 region is CASSLDGGRSEQFF. CDR3 DNA: TGTGCCAGCAGCTTAGACGGCGGGAGGAGTGAGCAGTTCTTC.

The chain carries TRBV4-2 and TRBJ2-2; D tentatively fits TRBD1 or TRBD2 (6 bases each). This CDR3 region has 15 residues. Germline V lookup: CDR1 LGHNA, CDR2 YNFKEQ. The ends were cut back, 4 bases at V and 6 bases at J, with 15 bases in the middle. CDR3: CASSPFKGGSGELFF. The CDR3 coding sequence is TGTGCCAGCAGCCCATTTAAGGGGGGTTCCGGGGAGCTGTTTTTT.

The V and J genes are TRBV21-1 and TRBJ2-7; the table's D call, TRBD2, has no DNA check behind it. TRBV21-1 is assigned pseudogene status. The CDR3 runs 12 residues. The CDR3 loop reads CAPRDPGVEQYF. The CDR3 DNA is TGTGCTCCTAGGGATCCGGGGGTGGAGCAGTACTTC.

This clone appeared a few times. V gene TRBV4-3 combines with J gene TRBJ2-7; D perhaps matches TRBD1 (5 bases). Trimming took off 0 bases at V and 5 bases at J, with 11 bases between the two ends. The CDR3 extends over 14 amino acids. CDR1 is LGHNA and CDR2 is YSLEER in the germline V gene. This chain's CDR3 is CASSQDWQGHEQYF. The CDR3 region has the DNA TGCGCCAGCAGCCAAGACTGGCAGGGCCACGAGCAGTACTTC.

This clone was seen just once. The J gene is TRBJ2-2, the V gene TRBV7-9, with 10 bases matching TRBD1. J lost 7 bases, V lost 4 bases, and 3 bases had no gene match. Germline CDR1 is SEHNR and CDR2 is FQNEAQ (reference sequence). The CDR3 contains 14 residues. The CDR3 region is CASSSGQGGGELFF. Here the CDR3 DNA reads TGTGCCAGCAGCTCCGGACAGGGGGGCGGGGAGCTGTTTTTT.

V usage is TRBV18 and J usage is TRBJ1-2; D possibly corresponds to TRBD1 (6 bases). Trimming cost V 3 bases and J 0 bases, with 14 bases left between them. Germline loops: CDR1 KGHSH, CDR2 LQKENI. CDR3 length equals 16 residues. The CDR3 nucleotides read TGTGCCAGCTCACCGGACAGAGGAACTACTAACTATGGCTACACCTTC. Translating gives CASSPDRGTTNYGYTF.

The chain recombines TRBV19 with TRBJ2-4, with D possibly matching TRBD1 (5 bases). Germline V lookup: CDR1 LNHDA, CDR2 SQIVND (reference sequence). The V end was cut by 3 bases, the J end by 0 bases, with 15 bases between. The CDR3 runs to 17 residues. CDR3 in amino acids: CASSMDGAALAKNIQYF. In DNA form, the CDR3 reads TGTGCCAGTAGTATGGATGGGGCAGCTCTAGCCAAAAACATTCAGTACTTC.

This chain joins TRBV7-6 and TRBJ2-6, with D possibly called TRBD1 or TRBD2 (5 bases each). Trimming cost V 6 bases and J 4 bases, with 13 bases left between them. Germline V lookup: CDR1 SGHVS, CDR2 FNYEAQ. The CDR3 covers 15 residues. The CDR3 region is CASSPGARGANVLTF. As DNA, the CDR3 is TGTGCCAGCAGTCCCGGGGCCCGGGGGGCCAACGTCCTGACTTTC.

This sequence joins TRBV28 and TRBJ1-5, with 7 bases aligning to TRBD1. In germline, CDR1 is MDHEN, CDR2 SYDVKM. Unmatched junction bases numbered 10, after V lost 8 bases and J lost 0 bases. The CDR3 runs 16 residues. The CDR3 protein is CASGDRESFSNQPQHF. CDR3 in DNA: TGTGCCAGCGGGGACAGAGAATCTTTTAGCAATCAGCCCCAGCATTTT.

This chain links TRBV9 with TRBJ2-7, with D possibly called TRBD1 or TRBD2 (5 bases each). The CDR3 has 14 residues. V shed 0 bases and J shed 6 bases, with 13 bases lying between them. Looked up from germline, CDR1 is SGDLS and CDR2 is YYNGEE. The CDR3 loop is CASSVVGDEREQYF. CDR3 bases: TGTGCCAGCAGCGTAGTCGGGGACGAGCGCGAGCAGTACTTC.

The chain is built from TRBV7-9 and TRBJ1-4; D not resolved. The V end lost 5 bases, the J end lost 8 bases, and 9 bases lay between the germline ends. The CDR3 extends over 12 amino acids. Germline CDR1 and CDR2: SEHNR and FQNEAQ (reference sequence). CDR3 protein: CASSPRDEKLFF. In nucleotides, the CDR3 is TGTGCCAGCAGCCCCAGAGACGAAAAACTGTTTTTT.